This record looks at one T cell receptor (beta chain) sequence and its context. This clonotype was seen a handful of times. This receptor's antigen is unknown. There are no base qualities to consult, and no much larger clone falls within one base. The study deep-sequenced TCR repertoires of sorted CD4+ and CD8+ blood T cells from severe aplastic anemia patients and healthy subjects. Ficoll-Paque density gradient centrifugation was used to isolate peripheral blood mononuclear cells. Before DNA was extracted, CD4+ and CD8+ T cells were sorted using either FACS or magnetic beads. This entry comes from a study of CD8+CD57+ T cells in acquired aplastic anemia (dated by TCRdb to 2017 to 2018). About the investigation overall: DNA extracted from sorted CD4+ and CD8+ cells had a mean of about 3.2 ug, with a range of about 0.18 to 27.4 ug. An average of roughly 9.8 million reads for CD4+ cells and 11 million or so reads for CD8+ cells was obtained from healthy donor samples. Study-wide conclusions, independent of this receptor: Although 25 to 30 CD8+ CDR3 sequences were shared by patients and controls, these sequences appeared highly expressed in patients and within the immunodominant clones of patients. CD8+ Simpson's diversity did not differ significantly between patients and healthy controls (P=0.060).

Genomic DNA served as template for TCR beta VDJ combination and CDR3 sequence profiling. An Illumina HiSeq 2000 was the platform used for TCR repertoire sequencing. The authors' pipeline ran thus. Repertoires were assessed using TRBV/TRBJ rearrangement plots, CDR3 size and DJ length profiles, and Simpson's diversity index. The most abundant DNA sequence in the deep sequencing data was defined as the immunodominant clone. CDR3 amino acid sequences were checked for sharing between subjects and were compared against published repertoires and the VDJdb database. In TCRdb, the public reads were trimmed at Q25 with fastp and aligned with MiXCR, with productive beta chains retained. Entries that share a CDR3 protein sequence are merged under the most common genes and DNA. The V and J calls were determined by TCRdb, not by the authors. The table for this sample lists 400,000 to 450,000 distinct CDR3 sequences; 65% to 75% of them were counted only once. Together, the top ten hold under 5% of the sample.

Trimming takes 4 bases off V and 3 bases off J; junction bases not matched to a gene: 3. The germline V gene supplies CDR1 SQVTM and CDR2 ANQGSEA. There are 12 amino acids in the CDR3, from cysteine to phenylalanine inclusive. Only the CDR3 DNA is retained, 36 bases long and in frame from the first base. The sample consisted of sorted CD4+, CD8+, or CD8+CD57+ T cells (not recorded which) from PBMCs. The V and J segments used are TRBV29-1 and TRBJ2-7, with 7 middle bases fitting TRBD1. The origin of this receptor is a human donor in good health, serving as a control. The CDR3 is CSVGQGFYEQYF. In nucleotides, the sequence is TGCAGCGTTGGACAGGGTTTCTACGAGCAGTACTTC.